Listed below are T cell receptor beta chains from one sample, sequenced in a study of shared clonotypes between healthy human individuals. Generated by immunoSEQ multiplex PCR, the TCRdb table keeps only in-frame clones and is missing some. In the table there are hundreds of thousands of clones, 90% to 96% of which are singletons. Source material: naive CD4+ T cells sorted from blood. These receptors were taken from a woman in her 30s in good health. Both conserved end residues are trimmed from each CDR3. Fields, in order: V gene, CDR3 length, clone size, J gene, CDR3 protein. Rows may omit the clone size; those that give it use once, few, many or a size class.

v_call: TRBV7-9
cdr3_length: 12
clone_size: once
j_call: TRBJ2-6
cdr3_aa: ASIEISGANVLT

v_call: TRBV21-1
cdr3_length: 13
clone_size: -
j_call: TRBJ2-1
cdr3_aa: ASSKAVVRGNEQF

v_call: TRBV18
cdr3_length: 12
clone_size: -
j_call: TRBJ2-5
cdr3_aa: ASSPRQGIETQY

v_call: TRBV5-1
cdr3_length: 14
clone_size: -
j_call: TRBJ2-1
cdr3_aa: ASSLATGVVYNEQF

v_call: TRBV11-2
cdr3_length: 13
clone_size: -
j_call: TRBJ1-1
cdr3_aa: ASSLVFVAGSEAF

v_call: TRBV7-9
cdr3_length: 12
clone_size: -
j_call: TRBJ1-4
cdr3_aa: ASSLRDRDEKLF

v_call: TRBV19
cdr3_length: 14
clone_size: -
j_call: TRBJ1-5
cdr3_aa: ASSIVRLPSNQPQH

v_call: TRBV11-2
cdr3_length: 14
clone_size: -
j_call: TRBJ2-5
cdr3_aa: ASSFRLAAEGETQY

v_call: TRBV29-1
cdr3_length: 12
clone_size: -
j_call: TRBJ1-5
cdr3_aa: SVTWTGQGQPQH

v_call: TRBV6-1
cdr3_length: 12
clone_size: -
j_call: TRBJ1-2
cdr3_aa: ASSEAVANYGYT

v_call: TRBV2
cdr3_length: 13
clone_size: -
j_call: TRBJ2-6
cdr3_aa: ASSLTSSGANVLT

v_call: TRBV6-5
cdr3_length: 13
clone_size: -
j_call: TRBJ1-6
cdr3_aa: ASSYRVQGLSPLH

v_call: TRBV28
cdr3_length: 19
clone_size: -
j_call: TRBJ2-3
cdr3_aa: ASSYMAGTSGPRGVTDTQY

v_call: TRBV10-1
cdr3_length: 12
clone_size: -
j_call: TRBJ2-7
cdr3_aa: ASSGQGDLYEQY

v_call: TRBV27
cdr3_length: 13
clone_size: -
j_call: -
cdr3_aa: ASRRTNSGAYEQY

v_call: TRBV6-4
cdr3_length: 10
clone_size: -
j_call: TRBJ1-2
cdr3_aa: ASSARQGPYT

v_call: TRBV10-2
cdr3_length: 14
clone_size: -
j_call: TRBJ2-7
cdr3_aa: ASKSLATRDTYEQY

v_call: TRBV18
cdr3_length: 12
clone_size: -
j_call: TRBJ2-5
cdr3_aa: ASSVPDTQETQY

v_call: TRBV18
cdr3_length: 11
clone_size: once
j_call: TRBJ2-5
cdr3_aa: ASSPAGGETQY

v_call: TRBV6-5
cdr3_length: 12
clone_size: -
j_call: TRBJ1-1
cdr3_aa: ASSSQGLNTEAF

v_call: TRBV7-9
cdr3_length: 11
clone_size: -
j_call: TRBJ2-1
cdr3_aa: ASSSGLYNEQF

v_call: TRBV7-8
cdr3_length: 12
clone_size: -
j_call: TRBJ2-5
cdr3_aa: ASSPFGLQETQY

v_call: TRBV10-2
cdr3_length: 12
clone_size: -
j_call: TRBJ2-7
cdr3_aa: ASGASGSFYEQY

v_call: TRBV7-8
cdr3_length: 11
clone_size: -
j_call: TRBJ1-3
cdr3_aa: ASRPWRGNTIY

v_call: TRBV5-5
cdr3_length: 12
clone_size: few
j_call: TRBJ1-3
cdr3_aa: ASSLFNSENTIY

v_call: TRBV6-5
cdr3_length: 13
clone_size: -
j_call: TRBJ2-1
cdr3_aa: ATKTGGTFYNEQF